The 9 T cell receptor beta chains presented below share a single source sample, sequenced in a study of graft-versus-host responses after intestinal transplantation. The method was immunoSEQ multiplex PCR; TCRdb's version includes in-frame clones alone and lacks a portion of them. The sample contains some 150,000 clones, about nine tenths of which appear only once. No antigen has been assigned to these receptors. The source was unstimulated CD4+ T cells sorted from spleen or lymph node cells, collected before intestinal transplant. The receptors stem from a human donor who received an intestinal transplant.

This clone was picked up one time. The CDR3 loop reads CASSQEGFRGNEQYF. The CDR3 DNA reads as TGCGCCAGCAGCCAAGAAGGATTCAGGGGCAACGAGCAGTACTTC. The chain recombines TRBV4-3 with TRBJ2-7; perhaps TRBD1 as D (6 bases). Germline V gene lookup returns CDR1 LGHNA and CDR2 YSLEER. V lost 0 bases, J lost 5 bases, and 14 bases lay in between. The CDR3 is 15 residues long.

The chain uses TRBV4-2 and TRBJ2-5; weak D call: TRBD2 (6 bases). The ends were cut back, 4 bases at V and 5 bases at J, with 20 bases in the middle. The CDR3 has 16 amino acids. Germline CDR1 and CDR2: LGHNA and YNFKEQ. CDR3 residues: CASSPRGSGGVETQYF. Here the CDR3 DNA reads TGTGCCAGCAGCCCCCGCGGTAGCGGAGGGGTGGAGACCCAGTACTTC.

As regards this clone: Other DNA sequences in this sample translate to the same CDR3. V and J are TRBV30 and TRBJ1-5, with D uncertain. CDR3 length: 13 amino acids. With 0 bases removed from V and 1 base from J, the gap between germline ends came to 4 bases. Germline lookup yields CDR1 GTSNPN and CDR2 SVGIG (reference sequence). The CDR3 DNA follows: TGTGCCTGGAGTGTGGGCAGCAATCAGCCCCAGCATTTT. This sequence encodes CAWSVGSNQPQHF.

The CDR3 bases are TGCGCCAGCAGCAGGTCGCCTAGCGGGAACACAGATACGCAGTATTTT. Encoded protein: CASSRSPSGNTDTQYF. The V gene is TRBV5-1, the J gene TRBJ2-3; 9 bases match TRBD2. The CDR3 is 16 residues long. CDR1 and CDR2 (germline): SGHRS, YFSETQ. After removal of 4 bases from V and 2 bases from J, the junction contained 8 bases not matched to a gene. Drawing the rest from reference TRBV5-1 and TRBJ2-3, the complete variable domain is KAGVTQTPRYLIKTRGQQVTLSCSPISGHRSVSWYQQTPGQGLQFLFEYFSETQRNKGNFPGRFSGRQFSNSRSEMNVSTLELGDSALYLCASSRSPSGNTDTQYFGPGTRLTVL.

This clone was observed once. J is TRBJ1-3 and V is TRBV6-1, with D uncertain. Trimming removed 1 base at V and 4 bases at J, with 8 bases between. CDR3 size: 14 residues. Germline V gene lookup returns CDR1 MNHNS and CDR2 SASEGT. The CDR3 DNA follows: TGTGCCAGCAGTGAAGTGGAGTCCGGAAACACCATATATTTT. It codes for CASSEVESGNTIYF.

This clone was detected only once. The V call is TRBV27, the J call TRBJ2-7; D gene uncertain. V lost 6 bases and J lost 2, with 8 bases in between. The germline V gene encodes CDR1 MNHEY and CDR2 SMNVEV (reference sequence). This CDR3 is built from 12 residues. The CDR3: CASRTQTYEQYF. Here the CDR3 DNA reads TGTGCCAGCAGAACCCAGACCTACGAGCAGTACTTC.

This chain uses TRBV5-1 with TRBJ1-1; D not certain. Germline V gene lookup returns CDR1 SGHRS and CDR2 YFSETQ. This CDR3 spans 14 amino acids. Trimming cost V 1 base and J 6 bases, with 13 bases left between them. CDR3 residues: CASSLFHLRAEAFF. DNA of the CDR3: TGCGCCAGCAGCTTGTTCCACCTTAGGGCTGAAGCTTTCTTT.

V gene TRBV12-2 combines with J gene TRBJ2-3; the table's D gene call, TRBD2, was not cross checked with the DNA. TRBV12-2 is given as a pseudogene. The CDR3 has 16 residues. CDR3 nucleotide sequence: TGTGCAAGTCGCTCCACGGAAAGCGGGGGCACAGATACGCAGTATTTT. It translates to CASRSTESGGTDTQYF.

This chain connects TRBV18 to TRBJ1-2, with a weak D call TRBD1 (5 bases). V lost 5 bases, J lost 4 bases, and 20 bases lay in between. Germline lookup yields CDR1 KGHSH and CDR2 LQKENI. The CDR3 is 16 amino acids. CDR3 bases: TGTGCCAGCTCATCGGGGACCGCTACTGTAGGCTATGGCTACACCTTC. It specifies CASSSGTATVGYGYTF.